The subject of this entry is one T cell receptor beta chain. The data stem from a study of cytomegalovirus exposure and HLA in healthy donors. There are 12 residues in the CDR3. Germline CDR1 reads GTSNPN; CDR2 reads SVGIG (reference sequence). V shed 1 base, J shed 6 bases, and the junction held 3 bases outside the gene matches. Here immunoSEQ multiplex PCR was the method, and the copy in TCRdb shows in-frame clones only, minus some. The sample has about 92,000 clones; approximately 94% are singletons. Material: PBMCs. The clonotype was recovered from a woman aged 30 to 39 in good health and CMV-seropositive. This chain uses TRBV30 with TRBJ2-7; 7 bases fit TRBD1. The CDR3 DNA reads TGTGCCTGGAGTGGGGACAGCGTCGAGCAGTACTTC. This codes for CAWSGDSVEQYF.